Shown below are 30 T cell receptor beta chains from a single sample sequenced in a study of identical twins. TCRdb re-analysed the 5' RACE reads in MiXCR, keeping a single row per CDR3 protein. The sample records fewer than 250,000 distinct CDR3 sequences, 6% to 8% being singletons. The same specimen was also included in a second study, on yellow fever vaccine responses in identical twins.

Sequencing input: CD8+ T cells sorted from blood. The receptors were gathered from a woman aged 18-29 years in good health.

As to this clonotype: Possible read error: a much larger clone is one base away. The chain combines TRBV12-3 or TRBV12-4 with TRBJ2-1; D remains unclear. This CDR3 has 11 residues. V dropped 0 bases and J dropped 8 bases, with 2 bases sitting between them. The CDR3 sequence: CASSLAHEQFF. The CDR3 bases are TGTGCCAGCAGTTTAGCGCATGAGCAGTTCTTC.

This clonotype has just a few counts. V and J are TRBV27 and TRBJ1-6, with D perhaps TRBD1 (5 bases). CDR1 is MNHEY, CDR2 SMNVEV, per germline (reference sequence). The CDR3 totals 15 residues. The ends were cut back, 2 bases at V and 5 bases at J, with 10 bases in the middle. The CDR3 protein is CASSLRDGDNSPLHF. CDR3 DNA sequence: TGTGCCAGCAGTTTAAGGGACGGTGATAATTCACCCCTCCACTTT.

The CDR3 DNA is TGTGCCAGCAGTTTGACGGGTAACGGGGAGCTGTTTTTT. It yields the protein CASSLTGNGELFF. The V gene is TRBV28, the J gene TRBJ2-2; D is unclear. Trimming shortened V by 3 bases and J by 7 bases, and 9 bases separated the two germline ends. Per germline, CDR1 MDHEN and CDR2 SYDVKM. The CDR3 runs 13 residues.

This clonotype was seen a few times. The chain links TRBV9 to TRBJ1-1; no firm D call. Trimming cost V 3 bases and J 4 bases, with 10 bases left between them. This CDR3 is built from 13 residues. Germline lookup yields CDR1 SGDLS and CDR2 YYNGEE. The CDR3 DNA follows: TGTGCCAGCAGCGCGTTTGGGAGCACTGAAGCTTTCTTT. This sequence encodes CASSAFGSTEAFF.

V gene TRBV28 combines with J gene TRBJ2-3; TRBD2 matches at 10 bases. V lost 4 bases to trimming and J lost 0 bases; unmatched junction nucleotides: 4. CDR3 length: 16 residues. Germline V gives CDR1 MDHEN, CDR2 SYDVKM. CDR3 sequence: CASSSKTSGSTDTQYF. CDR3 DNA: TGTGCCAGCAGTTCTAAGACTAGCGGGAGCACAGATACGCAGTATTTT.

This clonotype was seen a handful of times. The gene calls are TRBV27 and TRBJ2-4; the D is unclear. CDR1 is MNHEY, CDR2 SMNVEV, per germline (reference sequence). Trimming took 5 bases from V and 1 from J, leaving 9 bases between them. This CDR3 region has 14 residues. CDR3 loop: CASSGHNAKNIQYF. In DNA, the CDR3 is TGTGCCAGCAGTGGGCACAATGCCAAAAACATTCAGTACTTC.

This clonotype was counted ten times or more. V and J are TRBV4-1 and TRBJ2-2; TRBD2 is a possible D gene (5 bases). V lost 0 bases, J lost 7 bases, and 15 bases lay in between. CDR1 is MGHRA, CDR2 YSYEKL, per germline. This CDR3 is 16 amino acids long. CDR3 amino acids: CASSQEEGLDHGELFF. DNA for the CDR3: TGCGCCAGCAGCCAAGAAGAAGGACTCGACCACGGGGAGCTGTTTTTT.

The gene calls are TRBV2 and TRBJ1-1; TRBD1 is a possible D gene (5 bases). Germline-derived CDR1 and CDR2 are SNHLY and FYNNEI. Trimming took 0 bases from V and 2 from J, leaving 13 bases between them. This CDR3 region has 16 residues. CDR3: CASSEALRGGNTEAFF. The CDR3 coding sequence is TGTGCCAGCAGTGAAGCGCTTCGGGGCGGAAACACTGAAGCTTTCTTT. The variable domain in full, with the rest retrieved from reference TRBV2 and TRBJ1-1, is EPEVTQTPSHQVTQMGQEVILRCVPISNHLYFYWYRQILGQKVEFLVSFYNNEISEKSEIFDDQFSVERPDGSNFTLKIRSTKLEDSAMYFCASSEALRGGNTEAFFGQGTRLTVV.

Ten or more counts support this clonotype. The junction differs from germline at one of its ends, possibly a read error. V and J are TRBV12-3 or TRBV12-4 and TRBJ2-1, with D possibly TRBD2 on 6 matching bases. The CDR3 contains 13 residues. CDR3 amino acids: CASSLTSYNEQFF. DNA for the CDR3: TGCGCCAGCAGCTTGACTAGTTACAATGAGCAGTTCTTC.

The gene calls are TRBV5-1 and TRBJ1-2; 9 bases are a match to TRBD1. V lost 4 bases to trimming and J lost 5 bases; unmatched junction nucleotides: 15. The CDR3 sequence is 17 residues long. Per germline, CDR1 SGHRS and CDR2 YFSETQ. The CDR3 DNA is TGCGCCAGCAGCCTAGAGGGACAGGGCCTTTTCGGATATGGCTACACCTTC. Protein product: CASSLEGQGLFGYGYTF.

This clonotype has just a few counts. CDR3: CASSLVVSSYNEQFF. CDR3 DNA sequence: TGTGCCAGCAGCCTGGTGGTGAGCTCCTACAATGAGCAGTTCTTC. The V and J genes are TRBV3-1 and TRBJ2-1, with D unresolved. The CDR3 covers 15 residues. Germline values: CDR1 LGHDT, CDR2 YNNKEL (reference sequence). V shed 4 bases and J shed 0 bases, with 10 bases lying between them.

Only a few counts were recorded for this clonotype. V and J are TRBV11-3 and TRBJ2-1, with TRBD2 as a possible D gene (6 bases). The CDR3 is 16 residues long. The germline V gene encodes CDR1 SGHNT and CDR2 YENEEA. Trimming cost V 5 bases and J 12 bases, with 26 bases left between them. The CDR3 sequence is CASSPKWGDGSSSQFF. In DNA form, the CDR3 reads TGTGCCAGCAGCCCCAAGTGGGGGGATGGTTCGAGTTCGCAGTTCTTC.

This clonotype was counted between two and nine times. The rearrangement uses TRBV3-1 and TRBJ1-3; D is unresolved. The V end lost 4 bases, the J end lost 0 bases, and 13 bases lay between the germline ends. The CDR3 runs to 16 residues. CDR1 and CDR2 (germline): LGHDT, YNNKEL (reference sequence). The CDR3 sequence: CASSPIEASSGNTIYF. The DNA for the CDR3 is TGTGCCAGCAGCCCAATCGAGGCGAGCTCTGGAAACACCATATATTTT.

The CDR3 here is CASSHKREAGYEQYF. CDR3 nucleotides: TGTGCCAGCAGCCACAAGCGGGAGGCGGGCTACGAGCAGTACTTC. The chain couples TRBV5-5 to TRBJ2-7; TRBD2 matches 9 bases. This CDR3 contains 15 residues. V shed 4 bases, J shed 3 bases, and the junction held 8 bases outside the gene matches. Germline loops: CDR1 SGHKS, CDR2 YYEKEE (reference sequence).

A note on this clonotype: This could be a read error, since a much larger clone is one nucleotide away. This rearrangement joins TRBV6-1 to TRBJ2-5; D may be TRBD1 (8 bases). The germline V gene encodes CDR1 MNHNS and CDR2 SASEGT. Trimming took 8 bases from V and 2 from J, leaving 21 bases between them. This CDR3 is 16 amino acids long. In DNA form, the CDR3 reads TGTGCCAGCGGTCCCCGGACAGGGAGGGAACAAGAGACCCAGTACTTC. Amino acids: CASGPRTGREQETQYF.

This clonotype was seen more than once but under ten times. The genes are TRBV14 and TRBJ2-3, with 8 nucleotides matching TRBD2. After removal of 6 bases from V and 2 bases from J, the junction contained 7 bases not matched to a gene. This CDR3 has 15 amino acids. Germline loops: CDR1 SGHDN, CDR2 FVKESK. In DNA, the CDR3 is TGTGCCAGCAGACCCGGGACTAGGCCCACAGATACGCAGTATTTT. This sequence encodes CASRPGTRPTDTQYF.

The chain carries TRBV2 and TRBJ2-1, with TRBD2 matching 11 bases. There are 20 residues in the CDR3. CDR1 SNHLY and CDR2 FYNNEI come from the germline V gene. Germline trimming cut 6 bases from V and 2 bases from J; bases unmatched to any gene: 18. The CDR3 region has the DNA TGTGCCAGCAGCGAGCGACTAGCGGGACCCCCTAAGGGGACCTACAATGAGCAGTTCTTC. Residues: CASSERLAGPPKGTYNEQFF.

This clonotype was counted between two and nine times. Written as DNA, the CDR3 is TGTGCCAGCAGCTTAGAGGGACAGGGGAATTCACCCCTCCACTTT. Residues: CASSLEGQGNSPLHF. The chain combines TRBV7-9 with TRBJ1-6; 10 bases map to TRBD1. CDR1 and CDR2 (germline): SEHNR, FQNEAQ (reference sequence). V lost 1 base and J lost 7; bases outside the gene matches: 1. The CDR3 loop spans 15 amino acids.

This clonotype has a handful of counts. The gene calls are TRBV27 and TRBJ1-2; TRBD1 matches at 7 bases. The CDR3 length is 13 residues. The V and J ends lost 3 bases and 6 bases, in that order; junction bases with no gene match: 4. Germline loops: CDR1 MNHEY, CDR2 SMNVEV (reference sequence). CDR3 nucleotides: TGTGCCAGCAGTTTCTACGGACAGGATGGCTACACCTTC. Residues: CASSFYGQDGYTF.

This clonotype was recorded a few times. The chain uses TRBV11-2 and TRBJ2-7; tentatively, D is TRBD2 (6 bases). CDR1 and CDR2 (germline): SGHAT, FQNNGV. The CDR3 is 17 amino acids. Trimming took 0 bases from V and 3 from J, leaving 18 bases between them. CDR3 loop: CASSLDGADGGNYEQYF. Here the CDR3 DNA reads TGTGCCAGCAGCTTAGATGGAGCCGACGGAGGGAACTACGAGCAGTACTTC.

This chain links TRBV12-3 or TRBV12-4 with TRBJ2-1, with D perhaps matching TRBD2 (6 bases). The V and J ends lost 4 bases and 5 bases respectively, with 18 bases between them. The CDR3 has 16 residues. Here the CDR3 reads CASSSGTSPPDNEQFF. The CDR3 DNA follows: TGTGCCAGCAGTTCCGGGACTTCCCCTCCGGACAATGAGCAGTTCTTC.

This chain joins TRBV2 and TRBJ2-1; D remains ambiguous. Germline V gives CDR1 SNHLY, CDR2 FYNNEI. The CDR3 spans 16 residues. V was pared by 1 base and J by 10 bases, with 20 bases between. This chain's CDR3 is CASSEGPGELRTEQFF. The DNA of the CDR3 is TGTGCCAGCAGTGAAGGCCCAGGAGAATTGAGAACCGAGCAGTTCTTC.

CDR3 nucleotide sequence: TGTGCCAGCAGCCGAACGGGGATGGTCTATGGTGAGCAGTTCTTC. Residues: CASSRTGMVYGEQFF. This chain connects TRBV7-9 to TRBJ2-1; possibly TRBD2 for D (5 bases). The V end lost 5 bases, the J end lost 9 bases, and 20 bases lay between the germline ends. The CDR3 covers 15 residues. Germline-derived CDR1 and CDR2 are SEHNR and FQNEAQ (reference sequence).

This clonotype showed up many times. This chain joins TRBV7-6 and TRBJ2-1; D gene unclear. The CDR3 length is 15 residues. Trimming left V 1 base short and J 8 bases short, with 15 bases between. Germline V lookup: CDR1 SGHVS, CDR2 FNYEAQ. In nucleotides, the CDR3 is TGTGCCAGCAGCTTAGGGCAGTCTAGGATCGATGAGCAGTTCTTC. Its protein product is CASSLGQSRIDEQFF.

The chain uses TRBV6-4 and TRBJ2-1, with D tentatively TRBD1 or TRBD2 (5 bases each). Trimming took off 2 bases at V and 3 bases at J, with 11 bases between the two ends. Germline CDR1 MRHNA, CDR2 SNTAGT. CDR3 length: 15 residues. CDR3 bases: TGTGCCAGCAGTGACCGTGGGGACGACTACAATGAGCAGTTCTTC. It translates to CASSDRGDDYNEQFF.

In its sample, this clonotype was seen many times. The chain carries TRBV12-3 or TRBV12-4 and TRBJ2-7, with TRBD1 matching 8 bases. This CDR3 region has 15 residues. V was clipped by 6 bases and J by 3 bases; unmatched bases: 10. The CDR3 bases are TGTGCCAGCAGCTACGGACAGGGCTCCCTCTACGAGCAGTACTTC. Translating gives CASSYGQGSLYEQYF.

This clonotype has a count of ten or more. The V call is TRBV12-3 or TRBV12-4, the J call TRBJ2-3, with D perhaps TRBD2 (5 bases). The V end lost 6 bases, the J end lost 1 base, and 11 bases lay between the germline ends. The CDR3 covers 14 residues. The CDR3 here is CASSPGRGTDTQYF. CDR3 coding DNA: TGTGCCAGCAGCCCCGGGCGGGGCACAGATACGCAGTATTTT.

Only a few counts were recorded for this clonotype. J is TRBJ2-7 and V is TRBV5-1; no clear D. Trimming pared 0 bases from V and 1 base from J, leaving 8 bases between. Germline-derived CDR1 and CDR2 are SGHRS and YFSETQ. The CDR3 loop spans 14 amino acids. The CDR3 region has the DNA TGCGCCAGCAGCTTGGATACAGCTTCCTACGAGCAGTACTTC. This codes for CASSLDTASYEQYF. Filled out from reference TRBV5-1 and TRBJ2-7, the complete variable domain reads KAGVTQTPRYLIKTRGQQVTLSCSPISGHRSVSWYQQTPGQGLQFLFEYFSETQRNKGNFPGRFSGRQFSNSRSEMNVSTLELGDSALYLCASSLDTASYEQYFGPGTRLTVT.

This clonotype was recorded a few times. V gene TRBV15 combines with J gene TRBJ1-1, with 9 positions matching TRBD1. The ends lost 5 bases at V and 4 bases at J; junction bases unmatched: 2. The CDR3 length is 13 residues. CDR1 is LNHNV, CDR2 YYDKDF, per germline (reference sequence). The CDR3 coding sequence is TGTGCCACCAGCCCGGACAGGGGCACTGAAGCTTTCTTT. It specifies CATSPDRGTEAFF.

This clonotype was counted ten times or more. The chain carries TRBV3-1 and TRBJ2-7, with D maybe TRBD2 (5 bases). The CDR3 has 15 amino acids. V lost 0 bases and J 3 bases, leaving 12 bases between the germline ends. Germline CDR1 and CDR2: LGHDT and YNNKEL (reference sequence). The CDR3 DNA reads TGTGCCAGCAGCCAAGATCGAAGTCGGGGCTACGAGCAGTACTTC. This gives the protein CASSQDRSRGYEQYF.